This entry concerns a single T cell receptor beta chain. The antigen is unknown. Gene names are the mouse ones. The CDR3 end lies 1 residue beyond the end of the read and is filled in from the germline J gene. The method was immunoSEQ multiplex PCR; TCRdb's version includes in-frame clones alone and lacks a portion of them. Among about 50,000 clones listed, around 67% were seen once. This CDR3 is 14 amino acids long. Germline CDR1 SGHSN, CDR2 HYEKVE. J was trimmed by 4 bases and V by 1 base; bases with no gene match: 5. The data were obtained in a study of tissue T cells after allogeneic stem cell transplantation. General study findings and limits: Shared clones across patients were few; motif clustering revealed tissue-specific shared signatures.

This clonotype originated in a pool of C57BL/6 mice in good health. Sample: sorted cells pooled from one or two spleens. The J gene is TRBJ2-7, the V gene TRBV12-1, with TRBD2 matching 8 bases. Partial CDR3 DNA: TGTGCCAGCTCTCTATCTGGGGGGTGGTATGAACAGTAC. Translating gives CASSLSGGWYEQY. The complete CDR3 reads CASSLSGGWYEQYF.